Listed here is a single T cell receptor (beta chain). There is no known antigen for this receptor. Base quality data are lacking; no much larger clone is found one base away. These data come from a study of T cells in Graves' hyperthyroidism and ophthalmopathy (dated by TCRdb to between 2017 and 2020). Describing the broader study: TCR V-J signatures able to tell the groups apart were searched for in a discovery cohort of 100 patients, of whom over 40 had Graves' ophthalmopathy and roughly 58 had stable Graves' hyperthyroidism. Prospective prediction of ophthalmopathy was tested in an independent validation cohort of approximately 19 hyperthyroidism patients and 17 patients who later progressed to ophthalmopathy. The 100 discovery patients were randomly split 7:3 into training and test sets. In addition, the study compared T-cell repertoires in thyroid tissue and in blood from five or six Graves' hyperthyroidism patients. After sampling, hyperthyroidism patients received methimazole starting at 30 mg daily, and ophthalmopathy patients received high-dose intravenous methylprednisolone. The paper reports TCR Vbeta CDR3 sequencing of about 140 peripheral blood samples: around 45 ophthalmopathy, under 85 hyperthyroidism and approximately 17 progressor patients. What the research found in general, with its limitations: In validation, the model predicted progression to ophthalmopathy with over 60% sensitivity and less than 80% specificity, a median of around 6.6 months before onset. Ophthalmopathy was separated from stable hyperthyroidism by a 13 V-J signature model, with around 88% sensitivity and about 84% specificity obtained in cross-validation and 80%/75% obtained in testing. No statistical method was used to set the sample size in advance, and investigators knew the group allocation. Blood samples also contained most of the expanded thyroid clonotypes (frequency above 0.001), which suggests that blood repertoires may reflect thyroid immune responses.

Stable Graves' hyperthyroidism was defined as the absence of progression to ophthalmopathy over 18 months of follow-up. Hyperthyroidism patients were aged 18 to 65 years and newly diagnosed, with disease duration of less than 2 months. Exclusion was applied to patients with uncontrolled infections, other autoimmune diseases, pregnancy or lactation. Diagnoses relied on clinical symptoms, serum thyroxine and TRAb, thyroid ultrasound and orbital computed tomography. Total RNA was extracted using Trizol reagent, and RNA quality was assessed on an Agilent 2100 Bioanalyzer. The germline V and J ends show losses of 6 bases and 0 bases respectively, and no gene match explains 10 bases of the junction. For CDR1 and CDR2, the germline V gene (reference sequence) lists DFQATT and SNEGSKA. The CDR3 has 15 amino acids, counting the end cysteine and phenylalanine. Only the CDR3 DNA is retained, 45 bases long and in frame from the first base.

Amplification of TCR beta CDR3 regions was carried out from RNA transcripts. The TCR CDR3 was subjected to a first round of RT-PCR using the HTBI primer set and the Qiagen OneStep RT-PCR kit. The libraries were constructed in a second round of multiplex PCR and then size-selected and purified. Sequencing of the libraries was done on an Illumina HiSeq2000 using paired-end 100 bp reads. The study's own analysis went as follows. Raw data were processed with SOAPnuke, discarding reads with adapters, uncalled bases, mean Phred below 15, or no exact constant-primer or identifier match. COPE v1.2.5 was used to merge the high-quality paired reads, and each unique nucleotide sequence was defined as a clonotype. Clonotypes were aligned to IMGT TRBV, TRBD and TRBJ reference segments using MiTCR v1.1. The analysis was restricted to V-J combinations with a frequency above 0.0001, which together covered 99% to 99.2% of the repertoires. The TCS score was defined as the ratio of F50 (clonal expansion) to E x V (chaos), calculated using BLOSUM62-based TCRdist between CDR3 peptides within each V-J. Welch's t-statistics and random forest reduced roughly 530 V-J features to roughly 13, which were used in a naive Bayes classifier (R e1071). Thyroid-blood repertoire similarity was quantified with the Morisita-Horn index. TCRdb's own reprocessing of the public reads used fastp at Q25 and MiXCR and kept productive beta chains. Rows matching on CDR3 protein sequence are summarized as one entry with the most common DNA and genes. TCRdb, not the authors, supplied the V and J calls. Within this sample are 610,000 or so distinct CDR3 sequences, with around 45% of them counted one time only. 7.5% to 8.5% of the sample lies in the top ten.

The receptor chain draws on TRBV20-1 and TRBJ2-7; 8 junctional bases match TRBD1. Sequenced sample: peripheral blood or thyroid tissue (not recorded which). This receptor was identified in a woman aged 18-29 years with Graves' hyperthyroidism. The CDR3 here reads CSAPRRTGSSYEQYF. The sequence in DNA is TGCAGTGCCCCCAGGAGGACAGGGAGCTCCTACGAGCAGTACTTC.